This T cell receptor (beta chain) was recorded in a study of T cell repertoires in ileal Crohn's disease. The ends lost 4 bases at V and 3 bases at J; junction bases unmatched: 11. The CDR3 runs to 16 residues. Per the germline V gene, CDR1 is SQVTM and CDR2 is ANQGSEA. Study-level results: Compared with non-smokers, active smokers at surgery showed more clonal expansions. All patients with clonality above 26.8% had endoscopic recurrence. Compared with CD4 T cells, sorted CD8 cells carried more expanded clones.

TCRdb's table, derived via immunoSEQ multiplex PCR, lists solely in-frame clones and lacks some. In the table there are 9,500 to 15,000 clones, around 77% of which are singletons. Notes on this clone: Antigen specificity is unknown.

Included were adult ileal or ileocolonic Crohn's patients indicated for ileocolonic resection. The chain has TRBV29-1 and TRBJ2-1; 8 nucleotides agree with TRBD2. This TCR was sampled from an adult with Crohn's disease. Sequencing was performed on ileal tissue. The CDR3 DNA is TGCAGCGTTGGTATGGCGGGAGGACGGGTCTACAATGAGCAGTTCTTC. This codes for CSVGMAGGRVYNEQFF.